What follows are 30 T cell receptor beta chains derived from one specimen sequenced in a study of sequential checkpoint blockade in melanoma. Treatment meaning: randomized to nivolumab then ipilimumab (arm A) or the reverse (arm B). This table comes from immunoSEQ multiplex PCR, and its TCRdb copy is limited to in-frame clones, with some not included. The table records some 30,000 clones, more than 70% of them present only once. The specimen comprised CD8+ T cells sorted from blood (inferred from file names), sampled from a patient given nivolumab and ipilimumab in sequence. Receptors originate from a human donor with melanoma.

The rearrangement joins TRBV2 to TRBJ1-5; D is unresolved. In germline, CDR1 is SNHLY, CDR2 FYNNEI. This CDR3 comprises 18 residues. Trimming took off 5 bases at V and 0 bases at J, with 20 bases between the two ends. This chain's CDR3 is CASSSRAALVNSNQPQHF. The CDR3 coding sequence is TGTGCCAGCAGTTCCCGAGCGGCACTCGTCAATAGCAATCAGCCCCAGCATTTT. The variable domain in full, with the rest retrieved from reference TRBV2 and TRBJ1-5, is EPEVTQTPSHQVTQMGQEVILRCVPISNHLYFYWYRQILGQKVEFLVSFYNNEISEKSEIFDDQFSVERPDGSNFTLKIRSTKLEDSAMYFCASSSRAALVNSNQPQHFGDGTRLSIL.

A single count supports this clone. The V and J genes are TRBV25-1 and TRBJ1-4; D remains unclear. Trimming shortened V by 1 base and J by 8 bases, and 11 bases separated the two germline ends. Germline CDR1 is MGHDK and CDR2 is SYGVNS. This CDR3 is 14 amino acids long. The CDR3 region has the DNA TGTGCCAGCAGTGAATGGAGGCAAGGAGAAAAACTGTTTTTT. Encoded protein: CASSEWRQGEKLFF.

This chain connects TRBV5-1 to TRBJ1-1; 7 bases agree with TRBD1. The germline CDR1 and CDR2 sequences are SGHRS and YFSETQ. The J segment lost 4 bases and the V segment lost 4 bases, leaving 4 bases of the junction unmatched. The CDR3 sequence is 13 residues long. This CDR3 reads CASSATGFTEAFF. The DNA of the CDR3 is TGCGCCAGCAGCGCGACAGGGTTCACTGAAGCTTTCTTT.

CDR3 sequence: CASRLANERGAGGYGYTF. The CDR3 nucleotides are TGTGCAAGTCGCTTAGCGAATGAGAGGGGGGCAGGGGGCTATGGCTACACCTTC. The V gene is TRBV12-2, the J gene TRBJ1-2; TRBD1, the D gene given by the table, was not confirmed from the DNA. TRBV12-2 counts as a pseudogene. This CDR3 has 18 residues.

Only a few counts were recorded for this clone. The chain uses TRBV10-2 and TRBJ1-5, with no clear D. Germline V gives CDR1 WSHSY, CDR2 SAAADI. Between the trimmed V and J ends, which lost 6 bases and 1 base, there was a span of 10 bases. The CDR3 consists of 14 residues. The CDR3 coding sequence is TGCGCCAGCAGCCTTACAATAAGCAATCAGCCCCAGCATTTT. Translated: CASSLTISNQPQHF.

CDR3 nucleotide sequence: TGTGCCAGCAGTTTCCGGGACAGGGGCTACGAGCAGTACTTC. Amino acid sequence: CASSFRDRGYEQYF. The chain combines TRBV28 with TRBJ2-7; 10 bases align to TRBD1. Germline assignment: CDR1 MDHEN and CDR2 SYDVKM. The CDR3 spans 14 residues. J was trimmed by 3 bases and V by 3 bases; bases with no gene match: 2.

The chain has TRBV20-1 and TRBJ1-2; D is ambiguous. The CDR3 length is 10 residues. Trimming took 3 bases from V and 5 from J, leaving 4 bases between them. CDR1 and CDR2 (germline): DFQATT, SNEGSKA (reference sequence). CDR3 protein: CSARTYGYTF. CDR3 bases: TGCAGTGCTAGGACTTATGGCTACACCTTC.

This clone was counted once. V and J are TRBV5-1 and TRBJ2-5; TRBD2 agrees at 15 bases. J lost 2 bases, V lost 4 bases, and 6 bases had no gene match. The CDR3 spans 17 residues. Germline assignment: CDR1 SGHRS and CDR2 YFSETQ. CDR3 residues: CASSEGLAGGTQETQYF. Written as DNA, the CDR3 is TGCGCCAGCAGCGAGGGACTAGCGGGGGGAACTCAAGAGACCCAGTACTTC.

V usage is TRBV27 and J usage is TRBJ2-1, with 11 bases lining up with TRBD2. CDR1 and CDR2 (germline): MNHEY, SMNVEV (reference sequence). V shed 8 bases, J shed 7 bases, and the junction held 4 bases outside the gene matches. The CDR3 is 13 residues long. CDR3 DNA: TGTGCCAGCTCTAGCGGGAGGATGAATGAGCAGTTCTTC. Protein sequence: CASSSGRMNEQFF.

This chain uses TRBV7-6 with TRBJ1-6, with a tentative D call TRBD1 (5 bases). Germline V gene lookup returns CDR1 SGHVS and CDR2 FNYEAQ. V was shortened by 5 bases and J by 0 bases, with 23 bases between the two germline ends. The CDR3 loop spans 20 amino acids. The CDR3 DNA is TGTGCCAGCAGCCCCCTCTATTCCCGGACACAGAGCTCCTATAATTCACCCCTCCACTTT. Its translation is CASSPLYSRTQSSYNSPLHF. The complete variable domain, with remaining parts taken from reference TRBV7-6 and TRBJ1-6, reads GAGVSQSPRYKVTKRGQDVALRCDPISGHVSLYWYRQALGQGPEFLTYFNYEAQQDKSGLPNDRFSAERPEGSISTLTIQRTEQRDSAMYRCASSPLYSRTQSSYNSPLHFGNGTRLTVT.

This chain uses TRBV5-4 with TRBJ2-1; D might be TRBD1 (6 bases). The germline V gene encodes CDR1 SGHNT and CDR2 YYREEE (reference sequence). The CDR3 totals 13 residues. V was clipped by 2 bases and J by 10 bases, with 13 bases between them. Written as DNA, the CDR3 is TGTGCCAGCAGCTTCATGGGGGCCCGCGAGCAGTTCTTC. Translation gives CASSFMGAREQFF.

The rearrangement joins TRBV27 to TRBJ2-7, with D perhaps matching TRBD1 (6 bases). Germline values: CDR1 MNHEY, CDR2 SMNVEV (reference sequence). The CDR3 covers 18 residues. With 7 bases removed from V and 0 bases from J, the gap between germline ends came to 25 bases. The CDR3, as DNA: TGTGCCAGCAAAACGGGTCCGTCGGGGACACCGAGCTCCTACGAGCAGTACTTC. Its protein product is CASKTGPSGTPSSYEQYF.

This CDR3 is CASSPWDSYNEQFF. CDR3 sequence (DNA): TGTGCCAGCAGCCCCTGGGACAGCTACAATGAGCAGTTCTTC. The chain couples TRBV9 to TRBJ2-1; TRBD1 aligns across 7 bases. CDR1 and CDR2 from the germline V gene are SGDLS and YYNGEE. CDR3 length: 14 residues. V dropped 4 bases and J dropped 3; count of bases not matched to a gene: 4.

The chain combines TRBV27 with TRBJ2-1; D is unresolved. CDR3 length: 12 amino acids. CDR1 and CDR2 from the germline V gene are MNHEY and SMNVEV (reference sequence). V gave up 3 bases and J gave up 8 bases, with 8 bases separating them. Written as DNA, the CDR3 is TGTGCCAGCAGTTTTAGACGGGATGAGCAGTTCTTC. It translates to CASSFRRDEQFF.

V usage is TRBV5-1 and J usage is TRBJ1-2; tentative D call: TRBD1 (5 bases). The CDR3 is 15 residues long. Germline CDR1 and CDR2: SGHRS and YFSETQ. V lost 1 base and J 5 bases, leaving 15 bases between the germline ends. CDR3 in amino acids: CASSLYYRSGYGYTF. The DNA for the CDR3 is TGCGCCAGCAGCTTGTATTACAGGTCAGGGTATGGCTACACCTTC.

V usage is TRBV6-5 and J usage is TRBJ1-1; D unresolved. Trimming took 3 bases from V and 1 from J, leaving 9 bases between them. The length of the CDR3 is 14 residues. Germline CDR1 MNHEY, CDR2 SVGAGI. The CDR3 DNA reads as TGTGCCAGCAGTTATCAGGTTCGGAACACTGAAGCTTTCTTT. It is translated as CASSYQVRNTEAFF.

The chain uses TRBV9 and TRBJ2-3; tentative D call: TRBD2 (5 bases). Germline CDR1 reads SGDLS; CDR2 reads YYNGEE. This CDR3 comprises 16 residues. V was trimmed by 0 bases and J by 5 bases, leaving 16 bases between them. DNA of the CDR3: TGTGCCAGCAGCGTAGGTCTAAGGGATCGGGGAGATACGCAGTATTTT. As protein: CASSVGLRDRGDTQYF.

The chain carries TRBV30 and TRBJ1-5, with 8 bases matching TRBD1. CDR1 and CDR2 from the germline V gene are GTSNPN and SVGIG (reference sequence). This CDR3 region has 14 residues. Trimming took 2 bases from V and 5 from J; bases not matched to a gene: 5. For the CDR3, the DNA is TGTGCCTGGAGTAGACAGGGGAGGTATCAGCCCCAGCATTTT. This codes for CAWSRQGRYQPQHF.

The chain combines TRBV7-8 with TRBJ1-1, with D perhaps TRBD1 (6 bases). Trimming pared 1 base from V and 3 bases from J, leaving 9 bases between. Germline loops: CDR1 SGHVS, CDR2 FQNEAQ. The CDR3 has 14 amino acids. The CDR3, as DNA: TGTGCCAGCAGCTTAGAACCAGGGGACACTGAAGCTTTCTTT. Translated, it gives CASSLEPGDTEAFF.

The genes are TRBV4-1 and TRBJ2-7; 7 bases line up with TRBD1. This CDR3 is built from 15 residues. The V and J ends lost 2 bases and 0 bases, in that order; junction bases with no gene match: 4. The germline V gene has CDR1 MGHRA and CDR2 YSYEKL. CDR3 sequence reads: CASSQRQGTSYEQYF. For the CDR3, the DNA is TGCGCCAGCAGCCAAAGACAGGGCACCTCCTACGAGCAGTACTTC.

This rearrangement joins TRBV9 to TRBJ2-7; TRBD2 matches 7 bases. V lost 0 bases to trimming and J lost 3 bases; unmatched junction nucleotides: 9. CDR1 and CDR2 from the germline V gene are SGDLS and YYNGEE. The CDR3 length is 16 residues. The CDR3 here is CASSVDLSSGIYEQYF. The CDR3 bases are TGTGCCAGCAGCGTAGACTTGTCTAGCGGCATCTACGAGCAGTACTTC.

CDR3 DNA sequence: TGTGCCAGCAGTTACTCGGAGGGGTACACTGAAGCTTTCTTT. Protein: CASSYSEGYTEAFF. The rearrangement links TRBV6-5 to TRBJ1-1, with D possibly TRBD1 on 5 matching bases. Germline V CDR1 and CDR2: MNHEY, SVGAGI. V lost 0 bases to trimming and J lost 3 bases, with 8 bases between them. The CDR3 loop spans 14 amino acids.

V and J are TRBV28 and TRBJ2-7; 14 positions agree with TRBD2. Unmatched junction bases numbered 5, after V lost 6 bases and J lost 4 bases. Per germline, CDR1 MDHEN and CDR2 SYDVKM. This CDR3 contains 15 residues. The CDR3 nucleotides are TGTGCCAGCAGAATGACTAGCGGGAGGGCTTACGAGCAGTACTTC. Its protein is CASRMTSGRAYEQYF.

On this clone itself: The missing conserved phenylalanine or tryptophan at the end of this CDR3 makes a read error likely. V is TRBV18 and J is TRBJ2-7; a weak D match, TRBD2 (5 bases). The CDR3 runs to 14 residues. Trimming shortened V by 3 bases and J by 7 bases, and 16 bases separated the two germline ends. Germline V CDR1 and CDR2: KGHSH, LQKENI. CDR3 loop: CASSPRTPRSEQYL. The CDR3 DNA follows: TGTGCCAGCTCACCCCGGACTCCCCGGTCGGAGCAGTACCTC.

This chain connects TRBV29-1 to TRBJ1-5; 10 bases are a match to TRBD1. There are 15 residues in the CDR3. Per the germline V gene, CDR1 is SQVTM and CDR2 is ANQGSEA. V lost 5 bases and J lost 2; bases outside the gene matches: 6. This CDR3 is CSVQTGGAGNQPQHF. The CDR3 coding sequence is TGCAGCGTTCAGACAGGGGGCGCGGGCAATCAGCCCCAGCATTTT.

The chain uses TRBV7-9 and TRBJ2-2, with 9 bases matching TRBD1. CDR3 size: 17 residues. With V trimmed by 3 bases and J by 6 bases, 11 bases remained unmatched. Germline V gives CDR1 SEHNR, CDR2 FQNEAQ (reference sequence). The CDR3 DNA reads TGTGCCAGCAGCTTGCCCCACCGGGACAGGGAGGCCGGGGAGCTGTTTTTT. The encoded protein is CASSLPHRDREAGELFF.

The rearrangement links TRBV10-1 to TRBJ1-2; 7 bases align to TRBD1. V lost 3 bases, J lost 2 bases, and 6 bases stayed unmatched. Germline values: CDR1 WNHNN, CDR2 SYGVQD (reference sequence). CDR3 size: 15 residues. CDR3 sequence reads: CASSDAQQGNYGYTF. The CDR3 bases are TGCGCCAGCAGTGACGCACAACAGGGGAACTATGGCTACACCTTC.

This CDR3 reads CASSRTDDSNQPQHF. CDR3 DNA sequence: TGTGCCAGCAGTAGGACAGACGATAGCAATCAGCCCCAGCATTTT. The chain uses TRBV6-5 and TRBJ1-5, with TRBD1 as a possible D gene (6 bases). Germline V gene lookup returns CDR1 MNHEY and CDR2 SVGAGI. V shed 5 bases and J shed 0 bases, with 11 bases lying between them. CDR3 length: 15 amino acids.

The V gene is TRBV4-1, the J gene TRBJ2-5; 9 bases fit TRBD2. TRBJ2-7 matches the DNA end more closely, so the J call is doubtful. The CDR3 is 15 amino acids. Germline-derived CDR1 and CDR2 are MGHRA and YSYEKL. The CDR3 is CASSQDGTSFYEQYF. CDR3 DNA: TGCGCCAGCAGCCAAGATGGGACTAGCTTCTACGAGCAGTACTTC.

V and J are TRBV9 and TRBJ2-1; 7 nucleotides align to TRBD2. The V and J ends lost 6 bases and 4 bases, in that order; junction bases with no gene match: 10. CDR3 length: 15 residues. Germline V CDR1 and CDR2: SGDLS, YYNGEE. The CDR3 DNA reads TGTGCCAGCACCTTAGGCGGGGGTCGGTACAATGAGCAGTTCTTC. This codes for CASTLGGGRYNEQFF.